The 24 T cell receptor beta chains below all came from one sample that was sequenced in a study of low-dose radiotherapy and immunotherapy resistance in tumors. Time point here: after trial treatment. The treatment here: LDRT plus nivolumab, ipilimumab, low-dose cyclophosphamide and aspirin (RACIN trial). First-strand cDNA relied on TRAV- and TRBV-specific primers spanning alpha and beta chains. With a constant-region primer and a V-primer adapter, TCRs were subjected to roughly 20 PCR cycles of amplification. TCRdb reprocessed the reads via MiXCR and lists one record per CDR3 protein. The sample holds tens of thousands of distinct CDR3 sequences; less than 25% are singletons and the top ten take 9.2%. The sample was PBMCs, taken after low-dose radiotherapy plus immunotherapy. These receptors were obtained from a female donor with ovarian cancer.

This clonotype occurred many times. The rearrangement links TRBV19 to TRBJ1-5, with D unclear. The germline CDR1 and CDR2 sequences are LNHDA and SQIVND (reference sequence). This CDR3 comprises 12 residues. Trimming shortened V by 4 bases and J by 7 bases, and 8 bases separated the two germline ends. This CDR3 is CASSNWKQPQHF. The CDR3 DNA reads TGTGCCAGTAGTAACTGGAAGCAGCCCCAGCATTTT. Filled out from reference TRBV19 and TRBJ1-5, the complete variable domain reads DGGITQSPKYLFRKEGQNVTLSCEQNLNHDAMYWYRQDPGQGLRLIYYSQIVNDFQKGDIAEGYSVSREKKESFPLTVTSAQKNPTAFYLCASSNWKQPQHFGDGTRLSIL.

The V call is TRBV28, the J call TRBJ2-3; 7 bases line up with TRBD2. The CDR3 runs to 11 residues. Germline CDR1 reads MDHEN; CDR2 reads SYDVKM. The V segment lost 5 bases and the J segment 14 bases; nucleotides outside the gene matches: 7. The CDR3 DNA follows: TGTGCCAGCAGTACTAGCGCGAGGCTGTATTTT. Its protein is CASSTSARLYF.

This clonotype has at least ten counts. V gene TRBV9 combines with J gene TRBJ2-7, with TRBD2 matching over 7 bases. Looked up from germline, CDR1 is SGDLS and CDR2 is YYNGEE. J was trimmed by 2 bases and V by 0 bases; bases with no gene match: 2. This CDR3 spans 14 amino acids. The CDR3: CASSVAGGPYEQYF. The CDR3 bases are TGTGCCAGCAGCGTAGCGGGGGGTCCCTACGAGCAGTACTTC.

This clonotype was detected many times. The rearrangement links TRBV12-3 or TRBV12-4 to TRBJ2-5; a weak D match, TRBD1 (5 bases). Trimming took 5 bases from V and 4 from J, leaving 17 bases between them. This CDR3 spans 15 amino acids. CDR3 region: CASSTRQGVAETQYF. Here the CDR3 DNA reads TGTGCCAGCAGTACCCGCCAAGGGGTGGCAGAGACCCAGTACTTC.

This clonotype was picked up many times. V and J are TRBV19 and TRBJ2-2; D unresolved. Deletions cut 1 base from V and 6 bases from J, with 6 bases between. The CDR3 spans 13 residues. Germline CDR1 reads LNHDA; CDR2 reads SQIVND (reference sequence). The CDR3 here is CASSIVGPGELFF. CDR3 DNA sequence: TGTGCCAGTAGTATAGTAGGTCCCGGGGAGCTGTTTTTT.

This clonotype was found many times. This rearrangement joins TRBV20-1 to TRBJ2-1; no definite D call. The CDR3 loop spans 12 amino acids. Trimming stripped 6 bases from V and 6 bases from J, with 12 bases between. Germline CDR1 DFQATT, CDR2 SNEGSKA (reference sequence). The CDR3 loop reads CSAKERPNEQFF. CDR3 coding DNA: TGCAGTGCCAAGGAAAGGCCCAATGAGCAGTTCTTC.

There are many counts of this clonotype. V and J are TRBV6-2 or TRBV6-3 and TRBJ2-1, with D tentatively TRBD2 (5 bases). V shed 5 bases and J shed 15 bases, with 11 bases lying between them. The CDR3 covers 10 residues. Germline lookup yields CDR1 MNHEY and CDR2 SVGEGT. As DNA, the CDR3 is TGTGCCAGCAGTGGAGGTTTATGGTTCTTC. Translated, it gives CASSGGLWFF.

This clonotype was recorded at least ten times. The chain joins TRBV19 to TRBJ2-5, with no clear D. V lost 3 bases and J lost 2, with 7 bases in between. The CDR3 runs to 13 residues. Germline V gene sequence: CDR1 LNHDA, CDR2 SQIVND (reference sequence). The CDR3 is CASSIQEQETQYF. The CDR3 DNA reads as TGTGCCAGTAGTATTCAGGAACAAGAGACCCAGTACTTC.

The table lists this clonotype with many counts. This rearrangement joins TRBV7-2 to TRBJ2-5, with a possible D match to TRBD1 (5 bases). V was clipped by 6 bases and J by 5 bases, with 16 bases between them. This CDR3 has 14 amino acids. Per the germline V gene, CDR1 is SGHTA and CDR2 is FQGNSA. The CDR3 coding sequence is TGTGCCAGCAGACCCGTTTGGGGCCGGGAGACCCAGTACTTC. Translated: CASRPVWGRETQYF.

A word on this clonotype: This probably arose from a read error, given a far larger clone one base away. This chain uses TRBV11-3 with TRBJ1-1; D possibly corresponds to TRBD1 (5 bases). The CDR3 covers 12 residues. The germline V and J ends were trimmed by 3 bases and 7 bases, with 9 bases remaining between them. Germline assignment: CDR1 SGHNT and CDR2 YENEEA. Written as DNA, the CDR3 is TGTGCCAGCAGCTTGGGCGGGGGTGAAGCTTTCTTT. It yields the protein CASSLGGGEAFF.

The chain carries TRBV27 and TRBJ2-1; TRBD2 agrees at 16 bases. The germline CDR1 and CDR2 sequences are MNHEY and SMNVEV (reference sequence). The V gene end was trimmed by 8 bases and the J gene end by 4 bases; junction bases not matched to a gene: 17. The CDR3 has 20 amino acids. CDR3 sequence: CASSFTGTSGRARGYNEQFF. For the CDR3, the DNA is TGTGCCAGCTCCTTTACTGGGACTAGCGGGAGGGCCAGAGGTTACAATGAGCAGTTCTTC.

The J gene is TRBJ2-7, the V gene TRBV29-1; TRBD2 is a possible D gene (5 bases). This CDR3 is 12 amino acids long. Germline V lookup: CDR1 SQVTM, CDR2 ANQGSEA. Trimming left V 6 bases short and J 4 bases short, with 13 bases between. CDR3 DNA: TGCAGCGTAAGCGGAACCTTTTACGAGCAGTACTTC. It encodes CSVSGTFYEQYF.

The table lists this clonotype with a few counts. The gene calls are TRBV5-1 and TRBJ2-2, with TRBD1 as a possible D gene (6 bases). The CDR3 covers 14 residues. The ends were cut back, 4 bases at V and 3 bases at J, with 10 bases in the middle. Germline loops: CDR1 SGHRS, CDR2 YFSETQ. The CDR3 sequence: CASSLRTDTGELFF. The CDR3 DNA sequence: TGCGCCAGCAGCCTTCGGACAGACACCGGGGAGCTGTTTTTT.

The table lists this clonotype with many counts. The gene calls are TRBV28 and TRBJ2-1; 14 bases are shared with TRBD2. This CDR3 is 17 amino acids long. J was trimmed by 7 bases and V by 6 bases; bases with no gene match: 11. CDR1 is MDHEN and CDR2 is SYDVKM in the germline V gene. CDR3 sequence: CASRQAGTSGRRNEQFF. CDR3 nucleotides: TGTGCCAGCAGACAGGCCGGGACTAGCGGGAGAAGGAATGAGCAGTTCTTC.

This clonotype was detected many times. DNA of the CDR3: TGTGCCAGCAGTATGGGACAGGGCGCCGGGGAGCTGTTTTTT. Protein sequence: CASSMGQGAGELFF. The V gene is TRBV2, the J gene TRBJ2-2; 9 bases align to TRBD1. This CDR3 is built from 14 residues. V was pared by 5 bases and J by 6 bases, with 4 bases of the junction left unmatched. CDR1 is SNHLY, CDR2 FYNNEI, per germline.

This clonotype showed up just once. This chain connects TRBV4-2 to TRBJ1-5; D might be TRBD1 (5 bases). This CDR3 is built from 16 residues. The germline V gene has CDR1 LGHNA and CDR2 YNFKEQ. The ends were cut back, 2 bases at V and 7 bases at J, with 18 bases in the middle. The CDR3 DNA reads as TGTGCCAGCAGCCAATCCCGCCTGTGGGGGGAACAGCCCCAGCATTTT. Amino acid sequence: CASSQSRLWGEQPQHF.

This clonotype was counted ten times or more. This chain's CDR3 is CASSQGNRGFGEQYF. The CDR3 nucleotides are TGCGCCAGCAGCCAGGGAAACAGGGGGTTCGGCGAGCAGTACTTC. The V gene is TRBV5-1, the J gene TRBJ2-7, with TRBD1 matching 8 bases. The V gene end was trimmed by 4 bases and the J gene end by 6 bases; junction bases not matched to a gene: 12. The CDR3 runs 15 residues. The germline gives CDR1 SGHRS, CDR2 YFSETQ.

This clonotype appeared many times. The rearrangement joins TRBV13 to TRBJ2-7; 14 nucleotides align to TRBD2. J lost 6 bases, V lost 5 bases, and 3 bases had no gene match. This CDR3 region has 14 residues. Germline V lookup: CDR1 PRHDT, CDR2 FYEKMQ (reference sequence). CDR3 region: CASSDGTSGSEQYF. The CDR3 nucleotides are TGTGCCAGCAGCGATGGGACTAGCGGGAGCGAGCAGTACTTC.

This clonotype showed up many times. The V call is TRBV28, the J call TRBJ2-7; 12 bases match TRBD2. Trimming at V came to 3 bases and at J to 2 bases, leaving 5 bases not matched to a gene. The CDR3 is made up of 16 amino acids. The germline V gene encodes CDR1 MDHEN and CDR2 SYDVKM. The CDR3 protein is CASSLPSSGRAYEQYF. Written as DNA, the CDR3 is TGTGCCAGCAGTTTGCCATCTAGCGGGAGGGCCTACGAGCAGTACTTC. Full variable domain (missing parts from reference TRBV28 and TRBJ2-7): DVKVTQSSRYLVKRTGEKVFLECVQDMDHENMFWYRQDPGLGLRLIYFSYDVKMKEKGDIPEGYSVSREKKERFSLILESASTNQTSMYLCASSLPSSGRAYEQYFGPGTRLTVT.

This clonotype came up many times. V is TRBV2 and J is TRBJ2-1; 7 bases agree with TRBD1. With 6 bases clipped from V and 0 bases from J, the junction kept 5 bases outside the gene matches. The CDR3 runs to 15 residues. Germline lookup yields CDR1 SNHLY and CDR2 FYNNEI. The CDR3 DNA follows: TGTGCCAGCAGCGTGACAGGGAGCTCCTACAATGAGCAGTTCTTC. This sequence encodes CASSVTGSSYNEQFF.

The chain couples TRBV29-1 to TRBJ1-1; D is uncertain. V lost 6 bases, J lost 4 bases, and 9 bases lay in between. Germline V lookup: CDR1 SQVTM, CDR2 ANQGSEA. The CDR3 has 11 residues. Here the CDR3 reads CSVPGGTEAFF. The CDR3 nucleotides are TGCAGCGTCCCAGGAGGCACTGAAGCTTTCTTT.

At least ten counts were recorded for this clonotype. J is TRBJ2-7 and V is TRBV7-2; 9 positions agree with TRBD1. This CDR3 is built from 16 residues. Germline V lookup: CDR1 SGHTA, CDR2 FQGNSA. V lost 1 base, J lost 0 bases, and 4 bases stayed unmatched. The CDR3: CASSLERTGDSYEQYF. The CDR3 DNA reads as TGTGCCAGCAGCTTAGAGAGGACAGGGGACTCCTACGAGCAGTACTTC. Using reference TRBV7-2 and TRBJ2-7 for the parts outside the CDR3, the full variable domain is GAGVSQSPSNKVTEKGKDVELRCDPISGHTALYWYRQSLGQGLEFLIYFQGNSAPDKSGLPSDRFSAERTGGSVSTLTIQRTQQEDSAVYLCASSLERTGDSYEQYFGPGTRLTVT.

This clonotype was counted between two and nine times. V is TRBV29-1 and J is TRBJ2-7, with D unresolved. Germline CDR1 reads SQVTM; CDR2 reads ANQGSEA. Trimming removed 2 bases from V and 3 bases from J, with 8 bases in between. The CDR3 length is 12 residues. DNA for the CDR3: TGCAGCGTTGAAAGTGACGGCTACGAGCAGTACTTC. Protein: CSVESDGYEQYF.

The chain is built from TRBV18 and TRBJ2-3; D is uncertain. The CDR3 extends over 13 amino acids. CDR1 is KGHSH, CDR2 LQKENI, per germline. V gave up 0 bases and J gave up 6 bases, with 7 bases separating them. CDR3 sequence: CASSPPGMDTQYF. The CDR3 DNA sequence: TGTGCCAGCTCACCACCGGGGATGGATACGCAGTATTTT.